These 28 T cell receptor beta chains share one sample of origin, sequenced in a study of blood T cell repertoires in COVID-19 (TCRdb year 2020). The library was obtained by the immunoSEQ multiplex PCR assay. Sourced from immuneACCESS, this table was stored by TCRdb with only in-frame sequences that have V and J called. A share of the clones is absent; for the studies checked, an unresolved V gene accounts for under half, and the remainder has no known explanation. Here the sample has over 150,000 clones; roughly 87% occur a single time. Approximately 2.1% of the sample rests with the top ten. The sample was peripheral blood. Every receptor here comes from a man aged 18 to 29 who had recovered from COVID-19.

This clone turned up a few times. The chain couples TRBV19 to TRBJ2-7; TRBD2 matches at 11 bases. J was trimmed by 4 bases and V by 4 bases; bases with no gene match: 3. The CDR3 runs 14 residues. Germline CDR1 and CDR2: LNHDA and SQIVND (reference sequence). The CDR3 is CASSRTSGSYEQYF. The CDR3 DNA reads TGTGCCAGTAGTAGAACTAGCGGGAGTTACGAGCAGTACTTC.

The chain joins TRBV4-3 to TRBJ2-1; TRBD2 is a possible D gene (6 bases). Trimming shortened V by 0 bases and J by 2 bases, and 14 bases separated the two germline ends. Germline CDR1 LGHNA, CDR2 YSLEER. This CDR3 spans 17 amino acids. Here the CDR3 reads CASSQEGGASAYNEQFF. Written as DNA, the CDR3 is TGCGCCAGCAGCCAAGAGGGCGGGGCTAGCGCCTACAATGAGCAGTTCTTC.

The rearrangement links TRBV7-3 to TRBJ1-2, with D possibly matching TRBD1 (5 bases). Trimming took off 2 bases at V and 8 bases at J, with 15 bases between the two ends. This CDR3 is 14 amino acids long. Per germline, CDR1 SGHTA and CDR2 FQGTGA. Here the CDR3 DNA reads TGTGCCAGCAGCTTATGGCCAGGGATGGAAGGCTACACCTTC. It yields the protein CASSLWPGMEGYTF.

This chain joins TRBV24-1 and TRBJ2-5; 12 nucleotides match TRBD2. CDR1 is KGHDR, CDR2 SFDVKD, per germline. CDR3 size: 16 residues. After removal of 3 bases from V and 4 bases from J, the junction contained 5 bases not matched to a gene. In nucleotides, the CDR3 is TGTGCCACCAGTGATCCTCTAGCGGGAGGGCGAGAGACCCAGTACTTC. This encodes CATSDPLAGGRETQYF.

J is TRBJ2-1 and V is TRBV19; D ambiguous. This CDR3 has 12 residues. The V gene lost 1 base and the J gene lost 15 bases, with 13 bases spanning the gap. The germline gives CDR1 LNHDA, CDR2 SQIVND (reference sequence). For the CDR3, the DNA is TGTGCCAGTAGTATAGGGGCCCATACGTTGTTCTTC. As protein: CASSIGAHTLFF. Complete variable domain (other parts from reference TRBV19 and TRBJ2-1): DGGITQSPKYLFRKEGQNVTLSCEQNLNHDAMYWYRQDPGQGLRLIYYSQIVNDFQKGDIAEGYSVSREKKESFPLTVTSAQKNPTAFYLCASSIGAHTLFFGPGTRLTVL.

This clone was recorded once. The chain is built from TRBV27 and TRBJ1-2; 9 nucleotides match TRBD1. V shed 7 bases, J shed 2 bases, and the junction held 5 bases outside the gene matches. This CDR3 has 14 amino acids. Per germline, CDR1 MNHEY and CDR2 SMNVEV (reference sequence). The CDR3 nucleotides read TGTGCCAGCATGGGACAGGGCATCAACTATGGCTACACCTTC. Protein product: CASMGQGINYGYTF.

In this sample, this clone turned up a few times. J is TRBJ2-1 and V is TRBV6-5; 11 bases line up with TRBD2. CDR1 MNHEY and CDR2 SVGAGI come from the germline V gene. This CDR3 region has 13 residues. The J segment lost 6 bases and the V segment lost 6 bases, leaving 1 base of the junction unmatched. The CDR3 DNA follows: TGTGCCAGCAGCACTAGCGGGAGCAATGAGCAGTTCTTC. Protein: CASSTSGSNEQFF.

The CDR3 region has the DNA TGTGCCAGCAGCCCGCAACAGGGGGCGCCAGATACGCAGTATTTT. This gives the protein CASSPQQGAPDTQYF. This sequence joins TRBV3-1 (or the pseudogene TRBV3-2) and TRBJ2-3, with 9 bases fitting TRBD1. J gave up 4 bases and V 4 bases, and 6 bases lay outside the gene matches. The CDR3 loop spans 15 amino acids. The germline gives CDR1 LGHDT, CDR2 YNNKEL (reference sequence).

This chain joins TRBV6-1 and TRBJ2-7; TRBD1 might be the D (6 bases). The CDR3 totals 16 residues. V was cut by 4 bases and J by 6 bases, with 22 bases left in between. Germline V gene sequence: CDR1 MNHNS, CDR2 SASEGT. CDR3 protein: CASSGRGRGEPGEQYF. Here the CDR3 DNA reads TGTGCCAGCAGTGGCCGCGGCAGGGGTGAACCGGGCGAGCAGTACTTC.

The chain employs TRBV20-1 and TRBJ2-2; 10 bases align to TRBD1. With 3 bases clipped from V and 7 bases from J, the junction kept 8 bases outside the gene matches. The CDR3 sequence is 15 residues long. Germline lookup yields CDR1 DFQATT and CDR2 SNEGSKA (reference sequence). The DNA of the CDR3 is TGCAGTGCTAGTGGGGGGACAGGGGTGATCGGGGAGCTGTTTTTT. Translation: CSASGGTGVIGELFF.

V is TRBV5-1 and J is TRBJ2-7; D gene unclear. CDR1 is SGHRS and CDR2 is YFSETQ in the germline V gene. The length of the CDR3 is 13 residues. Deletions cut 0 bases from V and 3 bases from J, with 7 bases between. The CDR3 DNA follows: TGCGCCAGCAGCTTGGTTACGGGCTACGAGCAGTACTTC. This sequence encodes CASSLVTGYEQYF.

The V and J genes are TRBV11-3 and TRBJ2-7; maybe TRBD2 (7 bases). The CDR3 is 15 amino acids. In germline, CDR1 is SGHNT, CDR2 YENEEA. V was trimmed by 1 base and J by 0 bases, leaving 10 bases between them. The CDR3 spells CASSLAGGTSYEQYF. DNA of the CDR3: TGTGCCAGCAGCTTAGCGGGGGGCACCTCCTACGAGCAGTACTTC.

The CDR3 DNA follows: TGTGCCAGTAGTATAACCCAGGGGGCGCAGAAGACCCAGTACTTC. It encodes CASSITQGAQKTQYF. V usage is TRBV19 and J usage is TRBJ2-5; TRBD1 matches at 8 bases. CDR1 is LNHDA, CDR2 SQIVND, per germline (reference sequence). This CDR3 is built from 15 residues. The V and J ends lost 2 bases and 6 bases, in that order; junction bases with no gene match: 8.

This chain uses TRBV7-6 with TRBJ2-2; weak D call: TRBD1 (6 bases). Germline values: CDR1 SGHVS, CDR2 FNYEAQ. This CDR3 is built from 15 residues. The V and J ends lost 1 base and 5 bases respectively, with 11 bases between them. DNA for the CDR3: TGTGCCAGCAGCTTAGGGACAGAGGTAACCGGGGAGCTGTTTTTT. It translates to CASSLGTEVTGELFF. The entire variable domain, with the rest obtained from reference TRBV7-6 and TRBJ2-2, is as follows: GAGVSQSPRYKVTKRGQDVALRCDPISGHVSLYWYRQALGQGPEFLTYFNYEAQQDKSGLPNDRFSAERPEGSISTLTIQRTEQRDSAMYRCASSLGTEVTGELFFGEGSRLTVL.

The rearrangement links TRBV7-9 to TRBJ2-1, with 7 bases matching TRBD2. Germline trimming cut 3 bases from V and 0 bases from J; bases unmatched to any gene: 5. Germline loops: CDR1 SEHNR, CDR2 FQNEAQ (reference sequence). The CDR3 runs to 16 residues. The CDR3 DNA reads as TGTGCCAGCAGCTTCCGTCGCGGGAGCTCCTACAATGAGCAGTTCTTC. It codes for CASSFRRGSSYNEQFF.

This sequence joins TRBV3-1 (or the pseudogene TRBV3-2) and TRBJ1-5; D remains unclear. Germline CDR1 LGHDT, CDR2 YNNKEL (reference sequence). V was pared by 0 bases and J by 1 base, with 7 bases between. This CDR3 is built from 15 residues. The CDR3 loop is CASSQDVTSNQPQHF. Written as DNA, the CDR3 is TGTGCCAGCAGCCAAGATGTGACAAGCAATCAGCCCCAGCATTTT.

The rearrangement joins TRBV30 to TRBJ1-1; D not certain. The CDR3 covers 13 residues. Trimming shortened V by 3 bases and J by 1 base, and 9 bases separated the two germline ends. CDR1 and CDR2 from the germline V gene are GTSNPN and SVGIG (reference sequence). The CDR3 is CAWSPSWNTEAFF. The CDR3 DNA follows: TGTGCCTGGAGCCCCAGTTGGAACACTGAAGCTTTCTTT.

The CDR3 DNA reads as TGTGCCAGCAGCCCCGACAGGGGATTACAGTTCTTC. Its translation is CASSPDRGLQFF. This chain links TRBV13 with TRBJ2-1; 8 bases line up with TRBD1. CDR3 length equals 12 residues. CDR1 and CDR2 (germline): PRHDT, FYEKMQ (reference sequence). With 5 bases clipped from V and 13 bases from J, the junction kept 7 bases outside the gene matches. The variable domain in full, with the rest retrieved from reference TRBV13 and TRBJ2-1, is AAGVIQSPRHLIKEKRETATLKCYPIPRHDTVYWYQQGPGQDPQFLISFYEKMQSDKGSIPDRFSAQQFSDYHSELNMSSLELGDSALYFCASSPDRGLQFFGPGTRLTVL.

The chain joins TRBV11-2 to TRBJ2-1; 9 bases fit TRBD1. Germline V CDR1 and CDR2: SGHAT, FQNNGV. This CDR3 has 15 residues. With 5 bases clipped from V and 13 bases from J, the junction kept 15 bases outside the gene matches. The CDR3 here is CASSPRLPRGQGQFF. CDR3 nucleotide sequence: TGTGCCAGCAGCCCTAGATTGCCCCGGGGACAGGGTCAGTTCTTC.

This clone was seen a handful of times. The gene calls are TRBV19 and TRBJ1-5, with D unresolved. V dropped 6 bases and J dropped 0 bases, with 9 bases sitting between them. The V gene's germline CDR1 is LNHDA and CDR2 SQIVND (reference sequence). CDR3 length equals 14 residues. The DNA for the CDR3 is TGTGCCAGTAGAGACACCTATAGCAATCAGCCCCAGCATTTT. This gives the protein CASRDTYSNQPQHF.

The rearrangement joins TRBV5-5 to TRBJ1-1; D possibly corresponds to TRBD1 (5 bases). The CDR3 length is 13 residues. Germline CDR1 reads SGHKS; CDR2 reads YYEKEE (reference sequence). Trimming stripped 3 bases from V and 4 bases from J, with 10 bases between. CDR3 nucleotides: TGTGCCAGCAGCTCGGGGGGGGTCACTGAAGCTTTCTTT. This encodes CASSSGGVTEAFF.

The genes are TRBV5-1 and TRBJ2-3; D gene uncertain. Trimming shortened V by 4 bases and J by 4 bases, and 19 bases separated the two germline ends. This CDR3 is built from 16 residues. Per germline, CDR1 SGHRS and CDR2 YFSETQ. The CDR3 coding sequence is TGCGCCAGCAGCCTCCTTTACAGTGTGGCAGCAGATACGCAGTATTTT. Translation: CASSLLYSVAADTQYF.

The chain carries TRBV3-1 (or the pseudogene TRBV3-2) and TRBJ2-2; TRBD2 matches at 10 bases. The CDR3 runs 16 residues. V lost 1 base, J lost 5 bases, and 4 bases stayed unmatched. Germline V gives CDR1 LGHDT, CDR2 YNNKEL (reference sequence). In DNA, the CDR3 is TGTGCCAGCAGCCAAGTCGCTAGCGGGAGTACCGGGGAGCTGTTTTTT. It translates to CASSQVASGSTGELFF.

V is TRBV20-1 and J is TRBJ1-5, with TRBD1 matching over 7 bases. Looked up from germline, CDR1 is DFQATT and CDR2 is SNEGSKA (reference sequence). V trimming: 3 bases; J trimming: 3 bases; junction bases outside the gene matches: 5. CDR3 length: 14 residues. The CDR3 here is CSASPDRLNQPQHF. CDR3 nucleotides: TGCAGTGCTAGTCCGGACAGGCTCAATCAGCCCCAGCATTTT.

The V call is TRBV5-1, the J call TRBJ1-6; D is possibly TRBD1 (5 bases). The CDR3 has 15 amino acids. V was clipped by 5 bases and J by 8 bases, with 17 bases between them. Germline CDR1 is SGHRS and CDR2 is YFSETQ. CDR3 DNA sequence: TGCGCCAGCAGGGTCAGCGGGGCCTTGGATTCACCCCTCCACTTT. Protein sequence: CASRVSGALDSPLHF.

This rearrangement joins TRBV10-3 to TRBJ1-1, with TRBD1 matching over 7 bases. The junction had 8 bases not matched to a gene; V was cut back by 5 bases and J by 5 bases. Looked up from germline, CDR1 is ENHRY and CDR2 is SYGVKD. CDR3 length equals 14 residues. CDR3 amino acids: CAISTSGGVTEAFF. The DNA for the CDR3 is TGTGCCATCAGTACCTCAGGGGGTGTGACTGAAGCTTTCTTT.

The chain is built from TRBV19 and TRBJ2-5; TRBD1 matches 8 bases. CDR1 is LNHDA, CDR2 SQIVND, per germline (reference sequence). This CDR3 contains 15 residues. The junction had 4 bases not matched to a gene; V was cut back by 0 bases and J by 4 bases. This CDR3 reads CASSIEQGTGETQYF. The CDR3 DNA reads TGTGCCAGTAGTATAGAGCAGGGGACAGGAGAGACCCAGTACTTC.

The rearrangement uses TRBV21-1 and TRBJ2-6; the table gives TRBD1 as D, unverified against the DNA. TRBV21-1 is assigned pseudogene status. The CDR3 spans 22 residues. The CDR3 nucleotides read TGTGCCAGCAGCAAAGCTCCGAGGACAGGGCGGTTCTGGTTCTCTGGGGCCAACGTCCTGACTTTC. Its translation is CASSKAPRTGRFWFSGANVLTF.